This T cell receptor (beta chain) comes out of a study of blood T cell repertoires in COVID-19. Study context: Some COVID-19 samples were acute and others convalescent; all came from the United States, Italy and Spain.

Original processing methods: Reference gene primer amplification gave estimated nucleated cell counts. The data were produced by immunoSEQ multiplex PCR, yet TCRdb's version contains in-frame clones alone and is incomplete. The D gene and trimming were derived from the DNA, and the V and J assignments and clone size from that table. The table includes 150,000 to 200,000 clones, 70% to 85% detected once. Unmatched junction bases numbered 6, after V lost 5 bases and J lost 5 bases. Per germline, CDR1 SEHNR and CDR2 FQNEAQ (reference sequence). The CDR3 has 14 amino acids. Material: peripheral blood. The source is a woman of 80 years or more with acute or convalescent COVID-19. The chain couples TRBV7-9 to TRBJ2-5, with 9 positions matching TRBD1. The chain's CDR3 is CASSLDRGWETQYF. As DNA, the CDR3 is TGTGCCAGCAGCCTGGACAGGGGATGGGAGACCCAGTACTTC.